The clone carrying this TCR beta chain was seen a single time. Its antigen is still unknown. This sample stems from a study of T cells in Graves' hyperthyroidism and ophthalmopathy. Overall study results and limits: Among thyroid clonotypes expanded above 0.001, most also appeared in blood.

RNA transcripts were the template for amplifying TCR beta CDR3 regions. Initially, a first-round RT-PCR of the TCR CDR3 employed the HTBI primer set. TCRdb re-derived calls from the multiplex PCR reads in MiXCR, one entry per CDR3 protein. The sample consists of hundreds of thousands of distinct CDR3 sequences, less than 20% of them appearing once. Graves' hyperthyroidism qualified as stable when ophthalmopathy did not progress within 18 months. Exclusions: uncontrolled infection, other autoimmune disease, pregnancy, lactation. V lost 5 bases, J lost 8 bases, and 8 bases stayed unmatched. CDR1 and CDR2 (germline): SEHNR, FQNEAQ (reference sequence). The CDR3 totals 13 residues.

The V gene is TRBV7-9, the J gene TRBJ1-2, with 7 bases that match TRBD1. The sequenced material came from blood. This receptor was obtained from a woman under 30 with Graves' hyperthyroidism. This CDR3 reads CASSRDRDHGYTF. The CDR3 DNA reads TGTGCCAGCAGCCGTGACAGGGATCACGGCTACACCTTC. The whole variable domain, filled in from reference TRBV7-9 and TRBJ1-2, reads DTGVSQNPRHKITKRGQNVTFRCDPISEHNRLYWYRQTLGQGPEFLTYFQNEAQLEKSRLLSDRFSAERPKGSFSTLEIQRTEQGDSAMYLCASSRDRDHGYTFGSGTRLTVV.